Here is one T cell receptor beta chain with its context. As yet, its antigen is unknown. The data are from a study of cytomegalovirus exposure and HLA in healthy donors. CDR1 SGHDT and CDR2 YYEEEE come from the germline V gene. V lost 2 bases to trimming and J lost 5 bases, with 10 bases between them. The CDR3 is 13 amino acids. Vbeta (60) and Jbeta (13) primers were used in the PCR. Using immunoSEQ multiplex PCR, the repertoire was profiled, and TCRdb retains in-frame clones only, with some absent. The sample shows over 150,000 clones, about four fifths of them seen only once. Overall study findings and caveats: Cytomegalovirus association was assigned to about 150 TCR beta chains. When a later analysis was performed, an Asian-associated ancestry cluster reportedly had fewer N-insertions than the approximately 680-donor mean.

Donors in the study were healthy people who gave bone marrow. Unrecorded immune exposure was likely among donors, who were nominally healthy when sampled. The sequence came from a man younger than 40 in good health and CMV-seropositive. What was sequenced was PBMCs. V and J are TRBV5-6 and TRBJ1-1, with no clear D. The CDR3 region has the DNA TGTGCCAGCAGCTTAACAGCGGGAACTGAAGCTTTCTTT. The encoded protein is CASSLTAGTEAFF.